This TCR beta chain was identified in a study of T cell responses to AZD1222 COVID-19 vaccine (dated by TCRdb to the early 2020s). About the investigation overall: TCR sequencing covered approximately 230 trial participants: 207 given two doses of AZD1222 and approximately 26 given two doses of MenACWY control vaccine. Trial participants were enrolled into age subgroups of 18-55, 56-69 and 70-plus years, which contained approximately 150, 28 and 58 TCR-sequenced participants, respectively. Results the study describes overall, beyond this receptor: Reportedly, almost half of the unique spike-specific TCRs recognized epitopes lying outside the regions that are mutated in the B.1.351 and B.1.1.7 variants. In the small 56-69-year group, the increase in depth fell short of significance, most likely because of low power. No day 14 peak-response samples were available, so repertoires were characterized only after the peak T cell response. The vaccine-associated CD4 TCRs covered the entire spike protein, and the dominant responses fell in regions 160-218 and 743-854. After two AZD1222 doses, both the breadth and the depth of spike-specific TCRs were significantly higher than at day 0 and than in MenACWY recipients. Conclusions about previously exposed vaccinees were limited because only six AZD1222 recipients were SARS-CoV-2 seropositive at baseline. Participants were mostly white British, with more females than males. The authors suggested clonal diversity may have been underestimated.

This clone has a single count. The antigen it recognizes is unknown. One base away there is no much larger clone; base qualities are not given. The time point label, read with the paper, signifies: about 28 days (+/-7) after the second vaccine dose. Because spike-specific TCR depth and breadth did not differ between the two schedules, AZD1222 recipients who got a second dose at roughly 4 weeks were pooled with those who got a second dose at roughly 12 weeks. The vaccinee samples were drawn from two UK trials, COV001 and COV002, one of which was a single-blind randomized controlled phase 2/3 trial testing AZD1222 (ChAdOx1 nCoV-19) in healthy adults. For TCRbeta chain sequencing, PBMC samples from trial participants were taken at day 0 and at day 28 after the second dose. The germline V end is reduced by 5 bases and the J end by 2 bases; junction bases left unmatched: 5. CDR1 and CDR2, per the germline V gene (reference sequence), are SEHNR and FQNEAQ. The CDR3 runs 14 residues from the cysteine to the phenylalanine. The sequence is cut down to CDR3 DNA, 42 bases in frame from base 1.

The CDR3 regions of human TCRbeta chains were subjected to immunosequencing. For the original study's pipeline: Repertoire TCRs were checked for matches against a reference library of SARS-CoV-2-specific TCRs that had been generated using the MIRA antigen-specificity platform. Breadth was defined as the fraction of unique TCRs that were SARS-CoV-2-associated, and depth was defined as the fraction of total T cells that were SARS-CoV-2-associated. Using the MIRA data, every spike-specific TCR was mapped to the spike region that the TCR reacted to and assigned to either a CD4 or a CD8 class. Log10-transformed breadth and depth values were compared by one-way ANOVA with Sidak's multiple comparisons tests. TCRdb limited this immuneACCESS table to in-frame rearrangements with V and J called. A share of clones is missing; checked studies link under half to unresolved V genes, and the rest is unexplained. That table supplies the V and J calls and clone size; D and trimming were determined from the DNA. The sample table records 90,000 to 100,000 clones; approximately 84% of these occur just once. Jointly, the top ten make up more than 13% of the sample.

The receptor comes from an adult who received the AZD1222 COVID-19 vaccine. The chain couples TRBV7-9 to TRBJ2-5; TRBD1 aligns with 7 central bases. This material consisted of peripheral blood, taken 28 days after the second AZD1222 dose. This receptor carries the CDR3 CASSLRDRQETQYF. The nucleotide sequence reads TGTGCCAGCAGCCTTCGGGACAGACAAGAGACCCAGTACTTC.